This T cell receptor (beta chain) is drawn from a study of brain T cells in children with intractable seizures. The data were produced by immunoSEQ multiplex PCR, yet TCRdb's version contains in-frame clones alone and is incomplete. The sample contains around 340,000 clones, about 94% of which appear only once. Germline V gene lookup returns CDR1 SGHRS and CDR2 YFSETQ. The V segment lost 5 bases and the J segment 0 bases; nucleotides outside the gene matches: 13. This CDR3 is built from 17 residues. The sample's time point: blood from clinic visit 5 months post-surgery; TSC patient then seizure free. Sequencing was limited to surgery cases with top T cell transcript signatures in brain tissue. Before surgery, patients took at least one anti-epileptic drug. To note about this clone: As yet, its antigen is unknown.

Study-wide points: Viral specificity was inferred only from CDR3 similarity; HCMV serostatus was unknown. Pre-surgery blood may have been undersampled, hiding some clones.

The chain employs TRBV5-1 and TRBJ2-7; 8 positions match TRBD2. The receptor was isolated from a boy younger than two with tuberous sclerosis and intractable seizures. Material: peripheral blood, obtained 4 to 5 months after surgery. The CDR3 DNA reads TGCGCCAGCAGGAACACAGGTGCGGGGGGATTCTCCTACGAGCAGTACTTC. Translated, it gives CASRNTGAGGFSYEQYF.